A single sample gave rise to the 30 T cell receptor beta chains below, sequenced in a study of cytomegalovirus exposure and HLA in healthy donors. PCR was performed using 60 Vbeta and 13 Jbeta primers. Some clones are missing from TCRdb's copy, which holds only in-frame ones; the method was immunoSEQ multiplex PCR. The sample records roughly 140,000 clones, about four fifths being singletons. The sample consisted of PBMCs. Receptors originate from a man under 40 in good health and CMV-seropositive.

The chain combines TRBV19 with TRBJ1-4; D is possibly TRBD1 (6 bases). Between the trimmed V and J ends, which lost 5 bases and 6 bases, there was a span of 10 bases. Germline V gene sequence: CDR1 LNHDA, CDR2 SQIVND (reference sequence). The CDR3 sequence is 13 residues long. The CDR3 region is CASSLNRDEKLFF. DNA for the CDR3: TGTGCCAGTAGTCTGAACAGGGATGAAAAACTGTTTTTT.

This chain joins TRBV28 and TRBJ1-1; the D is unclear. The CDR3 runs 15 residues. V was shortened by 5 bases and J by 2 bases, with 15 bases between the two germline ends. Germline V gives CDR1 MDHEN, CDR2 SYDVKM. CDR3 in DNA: TGTGCCAGCAGTGCAATTAGAGGCCTAAACACTGAAGCTTTCTTT. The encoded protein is CASSAIRGLNTEAFF.

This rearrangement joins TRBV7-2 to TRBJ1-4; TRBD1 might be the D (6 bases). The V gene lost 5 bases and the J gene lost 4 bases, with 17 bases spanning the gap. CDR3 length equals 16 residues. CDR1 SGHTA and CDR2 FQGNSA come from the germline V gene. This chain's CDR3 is CASSDPTGGYNEKLFF. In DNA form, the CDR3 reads TGTGCCAGCAGCGACCCGACAGGCGGATATAATGAAAAACTGTTTTTT.

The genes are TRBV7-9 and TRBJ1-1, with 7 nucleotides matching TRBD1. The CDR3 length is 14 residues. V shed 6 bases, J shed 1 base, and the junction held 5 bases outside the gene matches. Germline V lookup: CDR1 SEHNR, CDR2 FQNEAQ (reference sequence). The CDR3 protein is CASSRNRGNTEAFF. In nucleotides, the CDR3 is TGTGCCAGCAGTCGTAACAGGGGGAACACTGAAGCTTTCTTT. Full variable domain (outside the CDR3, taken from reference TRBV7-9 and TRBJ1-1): DTGVSQNPRHKITKRGQNVTFRCDPISEHNRLYWYRQTLGQGPEFLTYFQNEAQLEKSRLLSDRFSAERPKGSFSTLEIQRTEQGDSAMYLCASSRNRGNTEAFFGQGTRLTVV.

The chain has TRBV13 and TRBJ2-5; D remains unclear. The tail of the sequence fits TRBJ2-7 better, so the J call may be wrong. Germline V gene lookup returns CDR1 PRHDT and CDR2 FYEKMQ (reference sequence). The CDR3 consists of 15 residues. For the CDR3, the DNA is TGTGCCAGCAGCTTAGGAGCTAGACTTTCGCACGAGCAGTACTTC. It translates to CASSLGARLSHEQYF.

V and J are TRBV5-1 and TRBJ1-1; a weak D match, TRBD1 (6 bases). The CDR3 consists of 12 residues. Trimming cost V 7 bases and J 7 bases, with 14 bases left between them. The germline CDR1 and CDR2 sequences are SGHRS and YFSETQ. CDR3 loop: CASGTGYGEAFF. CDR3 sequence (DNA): TGCGCCAGCGGCACAGGGTACGGTGAAGCTTTCTTT.

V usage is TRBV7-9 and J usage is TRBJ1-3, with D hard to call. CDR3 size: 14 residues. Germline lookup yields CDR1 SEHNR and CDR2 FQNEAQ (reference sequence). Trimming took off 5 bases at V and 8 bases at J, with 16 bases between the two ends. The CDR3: CASSPQTDRDTIYF. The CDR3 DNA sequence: TGTGCCAGCAGCCCTCAAACGGATCGGGACACCATATATTTT.

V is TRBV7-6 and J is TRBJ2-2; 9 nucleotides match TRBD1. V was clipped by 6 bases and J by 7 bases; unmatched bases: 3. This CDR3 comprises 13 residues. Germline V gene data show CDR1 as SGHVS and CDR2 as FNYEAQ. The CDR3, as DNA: TGTGCCAGCAGACAGGGGGCTGGCGGGGAGCTGTTTTTT. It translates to CASRQGAGGELFF.

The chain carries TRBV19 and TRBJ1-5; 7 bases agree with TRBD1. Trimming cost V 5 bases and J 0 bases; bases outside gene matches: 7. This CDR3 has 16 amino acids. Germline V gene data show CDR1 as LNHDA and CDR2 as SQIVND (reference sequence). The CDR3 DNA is TGTGCCAGTAGTGGAAGGGACAGATATAGCAATCAGCCCCAGCATTTT. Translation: CASSGRDRYSNQPQHF.

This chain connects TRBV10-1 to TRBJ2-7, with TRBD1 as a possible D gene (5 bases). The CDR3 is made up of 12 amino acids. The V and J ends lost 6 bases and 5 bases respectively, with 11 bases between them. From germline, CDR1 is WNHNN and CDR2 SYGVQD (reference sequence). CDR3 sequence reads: CASRCRVNEQYF. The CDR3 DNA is TGCGCCAGCAGATGCAGGGTCAACGAGCAGTACTTC.

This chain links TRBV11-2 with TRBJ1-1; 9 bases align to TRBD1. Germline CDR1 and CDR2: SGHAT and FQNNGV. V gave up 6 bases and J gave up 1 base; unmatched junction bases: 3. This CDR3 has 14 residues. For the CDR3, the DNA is TGTGCCAGCAGTGTGGACAGGGGGAACACTGAAGCTTTCTTT. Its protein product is CASSVDRGNTEAFF.

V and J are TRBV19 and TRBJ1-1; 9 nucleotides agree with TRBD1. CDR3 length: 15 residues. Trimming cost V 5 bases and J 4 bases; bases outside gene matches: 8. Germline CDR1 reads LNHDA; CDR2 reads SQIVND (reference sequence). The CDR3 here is CASSGLGTGRTEAFF. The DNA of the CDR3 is TGTGCCAGTAGTGGTCTGGGGACAGGGCGCACTGAAGCTTTCTTT.

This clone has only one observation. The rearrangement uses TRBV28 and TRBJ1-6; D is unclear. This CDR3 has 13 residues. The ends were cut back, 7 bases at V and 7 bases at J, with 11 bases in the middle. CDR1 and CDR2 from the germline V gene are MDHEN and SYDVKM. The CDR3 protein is CASNKNLNSPLHF. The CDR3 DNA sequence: TGTGCCAGCAACAAGAACCTGAATTCACCCCTCCACTTT. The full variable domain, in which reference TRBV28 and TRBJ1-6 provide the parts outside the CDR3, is DVKVTQSSRYLVKRTGEKVFLECVQDMDHENMFWYRQDPGLGLRLIYFSYDVKMKEKGDIPEGYSVSREKKERFSLILESASTNQTSMYLCASNKNLNSPLHFGNGTRLTVT.

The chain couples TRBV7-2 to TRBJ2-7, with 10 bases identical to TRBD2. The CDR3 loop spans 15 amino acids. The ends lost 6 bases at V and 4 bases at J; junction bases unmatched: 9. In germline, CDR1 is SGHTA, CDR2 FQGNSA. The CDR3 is CASRMSGGAGYEQYF. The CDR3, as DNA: TGTGCCAGCAGGATGAGCGGGGGGGCCGGGTACGAGCAGTACTTC. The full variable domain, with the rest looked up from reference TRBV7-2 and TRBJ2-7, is GAGVSQSPSNKVTEKGKDVELRCDPISGHTALYWYRQSLGQGLEFLIYFQGNSAPDKSGLPSDRFSAERTGGSVSTLTIQRTQQEDSAVYLCASRMSGGAGYEQYFGPGTRLTVT.

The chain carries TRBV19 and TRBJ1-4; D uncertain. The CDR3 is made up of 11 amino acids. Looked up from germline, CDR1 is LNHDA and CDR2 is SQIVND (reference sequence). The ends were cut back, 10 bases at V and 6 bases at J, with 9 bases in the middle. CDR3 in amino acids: CATRTYEKLFF. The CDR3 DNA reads TGTGCCACCAGGACTTATGAAAAACTGTTTTTT.

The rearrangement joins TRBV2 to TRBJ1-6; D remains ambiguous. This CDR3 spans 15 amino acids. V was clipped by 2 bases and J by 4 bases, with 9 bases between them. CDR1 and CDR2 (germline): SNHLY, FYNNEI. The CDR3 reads CASSETATYNSPLHF. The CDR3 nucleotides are TGTGCCAGCAGTGAAACCGCTACTTATAATTCACCCCTCCACTTT.

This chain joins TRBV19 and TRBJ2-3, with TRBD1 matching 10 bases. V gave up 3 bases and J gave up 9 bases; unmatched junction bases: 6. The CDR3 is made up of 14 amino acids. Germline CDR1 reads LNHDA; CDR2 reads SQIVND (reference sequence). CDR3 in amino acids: CASSISGQGGTQYF. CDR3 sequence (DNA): TGTGCCAGTAGTATCTCCGGACAGGGGGGAACGCAGTATTTT. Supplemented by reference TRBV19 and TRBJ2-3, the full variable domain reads DGGITQSPKYLFRKEGQNVTLSCEQNLNHDAMYWYRQDPGQGLRLIYYSQIVNDFQKGDIAEGYSVSREKKESFPLTVTSAQKNPTAFYLCASSISGQGGTQYFGPGTRLTVL.

CDR3 nucleotides: TGTGCCAGCAGTGATGAGGGCCGTACTACTGGAAACACCATATATTTT. This codes for CASSDEGRTTGNTIYF. The chain employs TRBV2 and TRBJ1-3; D is ambiguous. The CDR3 has 16 residues. Trimming stripped 3 bases from V and 2 bases from J, with 14 bases between. Germline loops: CDR1 SNHLY, CDR2 FYNNEI.

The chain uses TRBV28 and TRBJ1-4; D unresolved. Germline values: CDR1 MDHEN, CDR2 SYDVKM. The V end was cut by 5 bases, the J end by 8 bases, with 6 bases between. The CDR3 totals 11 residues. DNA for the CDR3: TGTGCCAGCAGTGAACGGGAAAAACTGTTTTTT. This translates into CASSEREKLFF.

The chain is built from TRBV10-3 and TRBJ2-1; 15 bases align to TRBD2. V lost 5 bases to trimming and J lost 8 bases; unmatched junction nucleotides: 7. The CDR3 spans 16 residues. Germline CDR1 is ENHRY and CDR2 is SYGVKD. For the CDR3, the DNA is TGTGCCATCAGTAGGGGACTAGCGGGGGGTAAGGATGAGCAGTTCTTC. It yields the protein CAISRGLAGGKDEQFF.

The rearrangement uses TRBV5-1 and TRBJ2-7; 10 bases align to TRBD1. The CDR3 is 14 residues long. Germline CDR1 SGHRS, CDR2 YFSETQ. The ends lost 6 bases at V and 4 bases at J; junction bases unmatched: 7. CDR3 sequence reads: CASTTGTGEYEQYF. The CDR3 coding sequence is TGCGCCAGCACAACCGGGACAGGGGAGTACGAGCAGTACTTC.

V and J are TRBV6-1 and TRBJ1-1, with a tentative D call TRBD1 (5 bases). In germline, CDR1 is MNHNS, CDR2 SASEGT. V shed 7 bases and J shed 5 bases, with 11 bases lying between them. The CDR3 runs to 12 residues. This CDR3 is CASISGGTEAFF. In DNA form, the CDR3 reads TGTGCCAGCATCTCCGGGGGGACTGAAGCTTTCTTT.

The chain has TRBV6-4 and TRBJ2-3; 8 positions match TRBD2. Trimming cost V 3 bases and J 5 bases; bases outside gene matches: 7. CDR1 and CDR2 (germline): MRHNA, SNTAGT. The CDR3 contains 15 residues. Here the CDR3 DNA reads TGTGCCAGCAGTGAACTCGGGGGGGCCGAAGATACGCAGTATTTT. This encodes CASSELGGAEDTQYF.

The CDR3, as DNA: TGTGCCAGCACTAGGGGGTACAATGAGCAGTTCTTC. This translates into CASTRGYNEQFF. The chain carries TRBV2 and TRBJ2-1; D perhaps matches TRBD1 (6 bases). With 7 bases removed from V and 4 bases from J, the gap between germline ends came to 8 bases. Germline V gene sequence: CDR1 SNHLY, CDR2 FYNNEI. The CDR3 length is 12 residues.

Here the CDR3 DNA reads TGTGCCACCCGGGACAGGGCCCAAATTCGCTCCTACGAGCAGTACTTC. The encoded protein is CATRDRAQIRSYEQYF. The chain couples TRBV10-3 to TRBJ2-7, with TRBD1 matching over 9 bases. V gave up 10 bases and J gave up 0 bases; unmatched junction bases: 13. Germline V CDR1 and CDR2: ENHRY, SYGVKD. The CDR3 spans 16 residues.

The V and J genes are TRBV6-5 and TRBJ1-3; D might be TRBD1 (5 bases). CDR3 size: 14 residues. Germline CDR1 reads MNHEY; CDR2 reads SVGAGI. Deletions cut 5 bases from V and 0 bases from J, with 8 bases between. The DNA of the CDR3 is TGTGCCAGCAGTCGACAGAGCTCTGGAAACACCATATATTTT. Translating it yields CASSRQSSGNTIYF.

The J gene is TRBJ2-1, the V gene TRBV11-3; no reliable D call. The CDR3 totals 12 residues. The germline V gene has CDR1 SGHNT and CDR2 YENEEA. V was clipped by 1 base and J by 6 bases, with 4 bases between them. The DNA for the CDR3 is TGTGCCAGCAGCTTAGGGGCCAATGAGCAGTTCTTC. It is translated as CASSLGANEQFF.

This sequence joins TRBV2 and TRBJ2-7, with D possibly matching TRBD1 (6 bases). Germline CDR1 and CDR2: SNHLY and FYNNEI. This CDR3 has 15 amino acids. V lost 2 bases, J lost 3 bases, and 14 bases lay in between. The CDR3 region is CASSEMGHPIYEQYF. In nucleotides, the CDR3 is TGTGCCAGCAGTGAAATGGGACACCCAATCTACGAGCAGTACTTC.

CDR3 residues: CASSFGTGQLNQPQHF. CDR3 sequence (DNA): TGTGCCAGCAGCTTCGGGACAGGGCAACTCAATCAGCCCCAGCATTTT. The rearrangement uses TRBV5-6 and TRBJ1-5; 9 bases are a match to TRBD1. The CDR3 totals 16 residues. CDR1 and CDR2 from the germline V gene are SGHDT and YYEEEE. The V gene end was trimmed by 2 bases and the J gene end by 3 bases; junction bases not matched to a gene: 6.

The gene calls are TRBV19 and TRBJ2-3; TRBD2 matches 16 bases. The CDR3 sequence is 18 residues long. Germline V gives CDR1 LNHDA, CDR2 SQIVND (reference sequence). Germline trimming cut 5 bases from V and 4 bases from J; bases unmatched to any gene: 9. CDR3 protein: CASSPGLAGGPGADTQYF. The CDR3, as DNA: TGTGCCAGTAGTCCGGGACTAGCGGGAGGGCCCGGCGCAGATACGCAGTATTTT.